The rows below give T cell receptor beta chains drawn from one sample of a study of cytomegalovirus exposure and HLA in healthy donors. Measured with immunoSEQ multiplex PCR; TCRdb has only the in-frame clones, and not every one. This table holds roughly 110,000 clones, 73% found once. The sequenced sample was PBMCs. These receptors were collected from a man aged 25-40 years in good health and CMV-seronegative. Each CDR3 is given with its conserved first and last residue. A D gene is named only where the DNA matches it firmly. Size is omitted from some rows. Given values are once, few, many or a class for expanded clones.

few,TRBV5-1,TRBD1,TRBJ2-5,CASSLTGGSRGTQYF,TGCGCCAGCAGCCTTACAGGGGGCTCAAGGGGGACCCAGTACTTC
few,TRBV15,TRBD1,TRBJ1-5,CATGKTGGFIRNQPQHF,TGTGCCACGGGGAAGACAGGGGGCTTTATTAGGAATCAGCCCCAGCATTTT
-,TRBV6-4,TRBD2,TRBJ2-3,CASSGTSGTDTQYF,TGTGCCAGCAGTGGGACTAGCGGGACAGATACGCAGTATTTT
-,TRBV11-2,TRBD2,TRBJ2-7,CASSFGLAESYEQYF,TGTGCCAGCAGCTTCGGGCTAGCGGAATCCTACGAGCAGTACTTC
-,TRBV15,TRBD2,TRBJ2-7,CATSRDGGVYEQYF,TGTGCCACCAGCAGAGATGGGGGGGTCTACGAGCAGTACTTC
once,TRBV19,TRBD1,TRBJ2-3,CASSTRTGTDTQYF,TGTGCCAGTAGTACACGGACAGGAACAGATACGCAGTATTTT
-,TRBV19,-,TRBJ2-1,CASSTQSREEQFF,TGTGCCAGTAGTACCCAATCCCGGGAGGAGCAGTTCTTC
once,TRBV15,-,TRBJ1-3,CATSREVAGSFSGNTIYF,TGTGCCACCAGCAGAGAAGTTGCAGGGTCTTTCTCTGGAAACACCATATATTTT
-,TRBV29-1,TRBD2,TRBJ2-3,CSVAGLAGDILADTQYF,TGCAGCGTTGCCGGACTAGCGGGAGACATATTGGCAGATACGCAGTATTTT
-,TRBV6-6,-,TRBJ1-2,CASRVKSGSNYGYTF,TGTGCCAGCAGGGTTAAGTCAGGGTCTAACTATGGCTACACCTTC
-,TRBV2,-,TRBJ2-7,CASPLAAHYEQYF,TGTGCCAGCCCGCTAGCCGCCCACTACGAGCAGTACTTC
-,TRBV30,-,TRBJ2-3,CAWSQTIADTQYF,TGTGCCTGGAGTCAAACAATAGCGGATACGCAGTATTTT
-,TRBV10-3,-,TRBJ1-1,CATSSGSDTEAFF,TGTGCCACCAGCTCAGGGTCGGACACTGAAGCTTTCTTT
few,TRBV6-1,-,TRBJ2-5,CASSERGGAGETQYF,TGTGCCAGCAGTGAAAGGGGGGGCGCGGGGGAGACCCAGTACTTC
-,TRBV27,TRBD1,TRBJ2-2,CASSFGSGQGGRELFF,TGTGCCAGCAGTTTCGGCTCCGGACAGGGGGGGAGGGAGCTGTTTTTT
few,TRBV27,-,TRBJ2-7,CASSLHSAYYEQYF,TGTGCCAGCAGTTTGCACAGTGCCTACTACGAGCAGTACTTC
-,TRBV27,TRBD2,TRBJ2-7,CASSLSAGVVYEQYF,TGTGCCAGCAGTTTATCAGCGGGAGTTGTCTACGAGCAGTACTTC
-,TRBV30,TRBD2,TRBJ2-3,CAWNPSGGLAGTSTDTQYF,TGTGCCTGGAATCCCTCGGGGGGACTAGCGGGGACTAGCACAGATACGCAGTATTTT
-,TRBV7-6,-,TRBJ2-1,CASSPAVAGQYNEQFF,TGTGCCAGCAGCCCCGCCGTGGCAGGGCAGTACAATGAGCAGTTCTTC
-,TRBV5-1,TRBD2,TRBJ2-7,CASSPQPTSGTGEQYF,TGCGCCAGCAGCCCCCAGCCGACTAGCGGGACTGGGGAGCAGTACTTC
-,TRBV6-5,TRBD1,TRBJ1-6,CASSYSTGGDSPLHF,TGTGCCAGCAGTTACTCGACAGGGGGTGACTCACCCCTCCACTTT
once,TRBV6-4,-,TRBJ2-5,CASTLDAKETQYF,TGTGCCAGCACTTTAGATGCAAAAGAGACCCAGTACTTC
-,TRBV5-1,TRBD2,TRBJ2-2,CASSLGTSGHTTGELFF,TGCGCCAGCAGCTTGGGAACTAGCGGACACACCACCGGGGAGCTGTTTTTT
-,TRBV10-3,TRBD1,TRBJ2-5,CAISGGTGGGETQYF,TGTGCCATCAGTGGTGGCACAGGGGGCGGTGAGACCCAGTACTTC
-,TRBV2,TRBD2,TRBJ2-2,CASSDGLAGLTGELFF,TGTGCCAGCAGTGATGGACTAGCGGGGCTCACCGGGGAGCTGTTTTTT
-,TRBV27,TRBD1,TRBJ1-2,CASSQSGDRRNYGYTF,TGTGCCAGCAGCCAGTCGGGGGACAGGAGGAACTATGGCTACACCTTC
-,TRBV7-7,TRBD1,TRBJ1-6,CASSAGQDNSPLHF,TGTGCCAGCAGCGCGGGACAGGATAATTCACCCCTCCACTTT